A single T cell receptor beta chain is shown here with its context. Its specificity is unknown. The data belong to a study of T cell responses to AZD1222 COVID-19 vaccine. The CDR3 has 11 amino acids. V was shortened by 1 base and J by 7 bases, with 4 bases between the two germline ends. From germline, CDR1 is SEHNR and CDR2 FQNEAQ (reference sequence). Study-level results: Baseline seropositivity characterized only a handful of AZD1222 recipients.

Libraries were prepared by immunoSEQ multiplex PCR; TCRdb keeps only in-frame clonotypes and omits some of them. This sample has approximately 200,000 clones, with around 92% found just once. This chain connects TRBV7-9 to TRBJ2-5; no firm D call. The sequences come from peripheral blood, collected on day 0 of AZD1222 vaccination. The sequence was collected from an adult in good health. The CDR3 sequence: CASSLGVTQYF. The CDR3 DNA reads as TGTGCCAGCAGCTTAGGGGTGACCCAGTACTTC.